The 5 T cell receptor beta chains below come from one sample, sequenced in a study of cytomegalovirus exposure and HLA in healthy donors. The PCR employed 60 Vbeta primers together with 13 Jbeta primers. The protocol was immunoSEQ multiplex PCR, while the TCRdb copy is restricted to in-frame clones and leaves out a portion. Here the sample spans around 100,000 clones, nearly 80% being singletons. The sequenced sample was PBMCs. The receptors shown here come from a man between 60 and 75 years old in good health and CMV-seropositive.

The V and J genes are TRBV5-1 and TRBJ2-5; the match to TRBD2 covers 7 bases. The J call could be wrong; TRBJ2-7 is a better fit for the DNA end. The CDR3 is made up of 14 amino acids. Germline-derived CDR1 and CDR2 are SGHRS and YFSETQ. This chain's CDR3 is CASSPGTGGDEQYF. The CDR3 DNA reads as TGCGCCAGCAGCCCCGGGACGGGGGGTGACGAGCAGTACTTC.

The chain uses TRBV7-2 and TRBJ1-4; the match to TRBD1 covers 10 bases. The V and J ends lost 5 bases and 7 bases, in that order; junction bases with no gene match: 7. Looked up from germline, CDR1 is SGHTA and CDR2 is FQGNSA. This CDR3 is built from 15 residues. The CDR3 coding sequence is TGTGCCAGCAGCCCCCGACAGGGGGCTTTTGAAAAACTGTTTTTT. Encoded protein: CASSPRQGAFEKLFF.

This clone showed up many times. The chain is built from TRBV7-2 and TRBJ2-1; 7 nucleotides align to TRBD2. Germline CDR1 and CDR2: SGHTA and FQGNSA. The CDR3 is 14 residues long. The V segment lost 5 bases and the J segment 8 bases; nucleotides outside the gene matches: 9. CDR3: CASSGEGYGDEQFF. In nucleotides, the CDR3 is TGTGCCAGCAGCGGGGAGGGGTACGGGGATGAGCAGTTCTTC.

The table lists this clone with a count of one. The chain uses TRBV6-5 and TRBJ2-3, with 9 bases aligning to TRBD2. Germline V lookup: CDR1 MNHEY, CDR2 SVGAGI. This CDR3 has 16 residues. V lost 1 base and J lost 4; bases outside the gene matches: 6. In DNA, the CDR3 is TGTGCCAGCAGTTACTTTAGCGGGGGAGCCTCAGATACGCAGTATTTT. Protein sequence: CASSYFSGGASDTQYF.

This chain connects TRBV7-6 to TRBJ2-3, with D perhaps TRBD1 (6 bases). The CDR3 runs to 15 residues. In germline, CDR1 is SGHVS, CDR2 FNYEAQ. The germline V and J ends were trimmed by 1 base and 0 bases, with 8 bases remaining between them. The DNA for the CDR3 is TGTGCCAGCAGCTTAGAGGGGGTTAGCACAGATACGCAGTATTTT. Translation: CASSLEGVSTDTQYF.